Given below is one T cell receptor (beta chain) in context. Its antigen remains unidentified. This sample is drawn from a study of T cell responses to AZD1222 COVID-19 vaccine. Study details: It was second doses at about 4 or about 12 weeks that were pooled. Whole-study results and caveats: Close to half of spike-specific TCRs reportedly recognize unmutated variant regions. White British ancestry dominated among donors, who included more females, and clonal diversity was possibly underestimated. At study baseline, merely a handful of AZD1222 recipients were seropositive.

The CDR3 covers 14 residues. Germline V gene lookup returns CDR1 SGHRS and CDR2 YFSETQ. V dropped 7 bases and J dropped 1 base, with 14 bases sitting between them. Data came from immunoSEQ multiplex PCR; TCRdb stores just in-frame clones and leaves some out. The data hold 99,000 or so clones, with 88% observed a single time. The receptor was derived from an adult in good health. The chain carries TRBV5-1 and TRBJ2-5, with D perhaps matching TRBD2 (5 bases). The input for sequencing was peripheral blood, taken on day 0 of AZD1222 vaccination. CDR3 coding DNA: TGCGCCAGCGCCGAGGGCCCAGTCCAAGAGACCCAGTACTTC. This encodes CASAEGPVQETQYF.